One T cell receptor beta chain is described in this entry. TCRdb re-called the 5' RACE reads through MiXCR, storing one row per CDR3 protein. The table has 150,000 to 200,000 distinct CDR3 sequences, 25% to 35% seen once. The data were taken from a study of CD8 T cells in ankylosing spondylitis. Germline V lookup: CDR1 SGHTA, CDR2 FQGNSA. The CDR3 covers 14 residues. Trimming stripped 6 bases from V and 1 base from J, with 9 bases between. Sample: synovial fluid, either unsorted or a sorted T cell fraction (not recorded which). This rearrangement joins TRBV7-2 to TRBJ2-2, with D uncertain. The clonotype comes from a male donor with ankylosing spondylitis. CDR3 residues: CASSLTQNTGELFF. In DNA, the CDR3 is TGTGCCAGCAGTCTGACTCAGAACACCGGGGAGCTGTTTTTT.